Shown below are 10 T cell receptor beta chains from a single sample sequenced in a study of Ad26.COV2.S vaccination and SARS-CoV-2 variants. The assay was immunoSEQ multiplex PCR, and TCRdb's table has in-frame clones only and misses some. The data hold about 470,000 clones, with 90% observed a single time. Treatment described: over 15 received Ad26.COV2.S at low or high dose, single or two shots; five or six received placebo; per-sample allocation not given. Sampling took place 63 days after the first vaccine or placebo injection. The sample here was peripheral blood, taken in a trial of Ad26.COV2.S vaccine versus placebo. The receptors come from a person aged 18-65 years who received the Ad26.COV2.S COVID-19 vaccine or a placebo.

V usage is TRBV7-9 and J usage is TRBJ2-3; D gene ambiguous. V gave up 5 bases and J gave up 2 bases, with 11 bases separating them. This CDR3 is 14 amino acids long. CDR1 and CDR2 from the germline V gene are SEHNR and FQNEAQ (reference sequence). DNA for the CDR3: TGTGCCAGCAGCCCCCCCAGCTCCACAGATACGCAGTATTTT. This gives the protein CASSPPSSTDTQYF.

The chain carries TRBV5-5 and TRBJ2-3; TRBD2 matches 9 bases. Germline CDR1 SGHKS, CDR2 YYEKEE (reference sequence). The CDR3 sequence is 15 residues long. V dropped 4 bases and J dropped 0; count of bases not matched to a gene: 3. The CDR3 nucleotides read TGTGCCAGCAGCCTTGGACTAGCGAGCACAGATACGCAGTATTTT. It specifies CASSLGLASTDTQYF. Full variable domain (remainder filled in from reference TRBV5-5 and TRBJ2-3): DAGVTQSPTHLIKTRGQQVTLRCSPISGHKSVSWYQQVLGQGPQFIFQYYEKEERGRGNFPDRFSARQFPNYSSELNVNALLLGDSALYLCASSLGLASTDTQYFGPGTRLTVL.

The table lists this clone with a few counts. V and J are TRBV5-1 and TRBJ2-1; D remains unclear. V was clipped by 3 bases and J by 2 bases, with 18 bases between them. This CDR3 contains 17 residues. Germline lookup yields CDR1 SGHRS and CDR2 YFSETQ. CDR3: CASSSLGWQEPYNEQFF. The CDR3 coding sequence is TGCGCCAGCAGCTCCCTCGGGTGGCAGGAGCCCTACAATGAGCAGTTCTTC.

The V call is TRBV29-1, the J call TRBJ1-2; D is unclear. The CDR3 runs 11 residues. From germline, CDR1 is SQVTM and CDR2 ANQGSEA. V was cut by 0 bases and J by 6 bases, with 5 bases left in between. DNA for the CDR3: TGCAGCGTTGAAGATCGGGATGGCTACACCTTC. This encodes CSVEDRDGYTF. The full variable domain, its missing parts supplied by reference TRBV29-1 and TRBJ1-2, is SAVISQKPSRDICQRGTSLTIQCQVDSQVTMMFWYRQQPGQSLTLIATANQGSEATYESGFVIDKFPISRPNLTFSTLTVSNMSPEDSSIYLCSVEDRDGYTFGSGTRLTVV.

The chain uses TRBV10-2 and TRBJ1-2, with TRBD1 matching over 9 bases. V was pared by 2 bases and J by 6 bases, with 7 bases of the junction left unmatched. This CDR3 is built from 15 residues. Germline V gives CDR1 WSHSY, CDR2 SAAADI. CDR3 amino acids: CASSEPNRGRDGYTF. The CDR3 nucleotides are TGCGCCAGCAGTGAGCCTAACAGGGGGCGGGATGGCTACACCTTC.

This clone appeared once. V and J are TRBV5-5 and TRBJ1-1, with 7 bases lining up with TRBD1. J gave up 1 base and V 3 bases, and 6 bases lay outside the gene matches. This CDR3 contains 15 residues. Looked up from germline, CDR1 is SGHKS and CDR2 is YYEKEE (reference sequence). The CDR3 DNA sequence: TGTGCCAGCAGCTATGACAGGGCTCGGAACACTGAAGCTTTCTTT. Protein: CASSYDRARNTEAFF. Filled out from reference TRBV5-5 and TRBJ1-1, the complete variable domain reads DAGVTQSPTHLIKTRGQQVTLRCSPISGHKSVSWYQQVLGQGPQFIFQYYEKEERGRGNFPDRFSARQFPNYSSELNVNALLLGDSALYLCASSYDRARNTEAFFGQGTRLTVV.

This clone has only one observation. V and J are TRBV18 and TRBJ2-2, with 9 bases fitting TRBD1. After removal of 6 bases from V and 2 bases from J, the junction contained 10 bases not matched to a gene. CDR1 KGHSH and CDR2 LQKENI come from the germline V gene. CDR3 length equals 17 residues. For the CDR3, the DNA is TGTGCCAGCTCTCCCCGCCTGACAGGGGGTAACACCGGGGAGCTGTTTTTT. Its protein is CASSPRLTGGNTGELFF.

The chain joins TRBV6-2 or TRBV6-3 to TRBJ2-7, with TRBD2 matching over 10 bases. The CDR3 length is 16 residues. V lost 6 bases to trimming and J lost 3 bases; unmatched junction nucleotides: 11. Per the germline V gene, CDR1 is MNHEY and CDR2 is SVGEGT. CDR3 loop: CASSTPGASGSYEQYF. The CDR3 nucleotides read TGTGCCAGCAGCACCCCTGGGGCTAGCGGGAGCTACGAGCAGTACTTC.

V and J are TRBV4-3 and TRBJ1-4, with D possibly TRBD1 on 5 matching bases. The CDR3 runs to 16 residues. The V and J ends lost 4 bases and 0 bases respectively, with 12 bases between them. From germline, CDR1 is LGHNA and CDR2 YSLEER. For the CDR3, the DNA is TGCGCCAGCAGCCTTGGGGGGACGGCAACTAATGAAAAACTGTTTTTT. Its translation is CASSLGGTATNEKLFF.

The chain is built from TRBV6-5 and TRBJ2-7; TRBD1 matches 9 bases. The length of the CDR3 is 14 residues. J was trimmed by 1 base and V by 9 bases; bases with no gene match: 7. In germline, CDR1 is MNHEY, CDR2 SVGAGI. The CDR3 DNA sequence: TGTGCCAGTCGTGTGGACAGGGGATCCTACGAGCAGTACTTC. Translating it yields CASRVDRGSYEQYF.